Below, 2 T cell receptor beta chains from the same sample are listed, as sequenced in a study of Ad26.COV2.S vaccination and SARS-CoV-2 variants. Clones were sequenced by immunoSEQ multiplex PCR, and TCRdb holds only the in-frame ones, with some missing. This sample yields about 440,000 clones, of which roughly 87% are seen a single time; 4.3% belongs to the top ten. Treatment defined: 19 received Ad26.COV2.S at low or high dose, single or two shots; several received placebo; per-sample allocation not given. Collection of samples fell on day 63 after the first vaccine or placebo injection. This sample comprised peripheral blood, obtained in a trial of Ad26.COV2.S vaccine versus placebo. The receptor source for this set is a person between 18 and 60 years old who received the Ad26.COV2.S COVID-19 vaccine or a placebo.

The chain links TRBV10-2 to TRBJ2-1; D is ambiguous. CDR1 is WSHSY, CDR2 SAAADI, per germline. V was clipped by 0 bases and J by 0 bases, with 9 bases between them. CDR3 length equals 16 residues. As DNA, the CDR3 is TGCGCCAGCAGTGAGTCGACTCGAAACTCCTACAATGAGCAGTTCTTC. Residues: CASSESTRNSYNEQFF.

This rearrangement joins TRBV23-1 to TRBJ2-5, with 10 bases identical to TRBD2. TRBV23-1 is given ORF status, its function remaining uncertain. Germline trimming cut 1 base from V and 0 bases from J; bases unmatched to any gene: 14. The CDR3 is 20 amino acids. CDR3 in DNA: TGCGCCAGCAGTCAATTCGTTACCAGGGGCCTAGCGGGGGACCAAGAGACCCAGTACTTC. Protein sequence: CASSQFVTRGLAGDQETQYF.